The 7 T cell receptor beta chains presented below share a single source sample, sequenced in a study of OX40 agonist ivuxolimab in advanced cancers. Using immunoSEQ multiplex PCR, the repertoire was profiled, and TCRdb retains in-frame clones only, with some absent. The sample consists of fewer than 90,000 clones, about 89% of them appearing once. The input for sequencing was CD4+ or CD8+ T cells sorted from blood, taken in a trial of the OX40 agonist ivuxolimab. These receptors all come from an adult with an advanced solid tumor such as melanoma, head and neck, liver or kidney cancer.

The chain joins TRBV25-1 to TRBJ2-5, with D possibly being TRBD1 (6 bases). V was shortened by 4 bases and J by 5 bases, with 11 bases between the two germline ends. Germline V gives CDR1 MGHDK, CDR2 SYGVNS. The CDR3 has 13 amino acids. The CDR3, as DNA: TGTGCCAGCAGTGCTACAGGGAAGGAGACCCAGTACTTC. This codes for CASSATGKETQYF. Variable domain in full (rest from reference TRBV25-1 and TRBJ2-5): EADIYQTPRYLVIGTGKKITLECSQTMGHDKMYWYQQDPGMELHLIHYSYGVNSTEKGDLSSESTVSRIRTEHFPLTLESARPSHTSQYLCASSATGKETQYFGPGTRLLVL.

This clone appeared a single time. CDR3 sequence: CASSLGLENYGYTF. The DNA for the CDR3 is TGTGCCAGCAGCTTAGGTTTGGAGAACTATGGCTACACCTTC. The gene calls are TRBV7-9 and TRBJ1-2; D not resolved. This CDR3 comprises 14 residues. Germline-derived CDR1 and CDR2 are SEHNR and FQNEAQ (reference sequence). The V gene lost 1 base and the J gene lost 2 bases, with 8 bases spanning the gap. Variable domain in full (rest from reference TRBV7-9 and TRBJ1-2): DTGVSQNPRHKITKRGQNVTFRCDPISEHNRLYWYRQTLGQGPEFLTYFQNEAQLEKSRLLSDRFSAERPKGSFSTLEIQRTEQGDSAMYLCASSLGLENYGYTFGSGTRLTVV.

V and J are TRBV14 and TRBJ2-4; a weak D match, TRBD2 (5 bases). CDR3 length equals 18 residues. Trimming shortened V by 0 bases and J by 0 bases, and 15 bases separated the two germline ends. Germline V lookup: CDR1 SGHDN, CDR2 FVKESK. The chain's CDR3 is CASSQDQIPSIAKNIQYF. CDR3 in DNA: TGTGCCAGCAGCCAAGATCAGATTCCTAGCATAGCCAAAAACATTCAGTACTTC.

The CDR3 region is CASSSLGLAVYEQYF. Here the CDR3 DNA reads TGTGCCAGCAGTTCCCTGGGACTAGCGGTTTACGAGCAGTACTTC. The V gene is TRBV27, the J gene TRBJ2-7; 11 nucleotides agree with TRBD2. The germline CDR1 and CDR2 sequences are MNHEY and SMNVEV (reference sequence). The CDR3 runs to 15 residues. V was pared by 4 bases and J by 4 bases, with 6 bases of the junction left unmatched.

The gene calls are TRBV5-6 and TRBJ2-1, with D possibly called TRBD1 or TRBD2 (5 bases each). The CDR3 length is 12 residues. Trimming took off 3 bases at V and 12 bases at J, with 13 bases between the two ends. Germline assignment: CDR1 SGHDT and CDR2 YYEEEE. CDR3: CASSWGIGAQFF. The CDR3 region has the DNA TGTGCCAGCAGCTGGGGGATCGGTGCGCAGTTCTTC.

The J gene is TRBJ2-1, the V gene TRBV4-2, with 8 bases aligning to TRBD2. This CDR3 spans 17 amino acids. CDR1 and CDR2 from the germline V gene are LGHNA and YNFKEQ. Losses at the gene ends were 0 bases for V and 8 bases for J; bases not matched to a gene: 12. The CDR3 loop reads CASSQERSQRESYEQFF. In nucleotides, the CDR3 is TGTGCCAGCAGCCAAGAGAGGAGCCAGCGGGAGTCTTATGAGCAGTTCTTC.

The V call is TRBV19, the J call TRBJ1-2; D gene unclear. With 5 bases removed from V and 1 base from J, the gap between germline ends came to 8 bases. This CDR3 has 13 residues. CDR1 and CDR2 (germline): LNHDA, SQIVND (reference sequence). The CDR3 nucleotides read TGTGCCAGTAGTGGCCGAGATAACTATGGCTACACCTTC. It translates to CASSGRDNYGYTF.